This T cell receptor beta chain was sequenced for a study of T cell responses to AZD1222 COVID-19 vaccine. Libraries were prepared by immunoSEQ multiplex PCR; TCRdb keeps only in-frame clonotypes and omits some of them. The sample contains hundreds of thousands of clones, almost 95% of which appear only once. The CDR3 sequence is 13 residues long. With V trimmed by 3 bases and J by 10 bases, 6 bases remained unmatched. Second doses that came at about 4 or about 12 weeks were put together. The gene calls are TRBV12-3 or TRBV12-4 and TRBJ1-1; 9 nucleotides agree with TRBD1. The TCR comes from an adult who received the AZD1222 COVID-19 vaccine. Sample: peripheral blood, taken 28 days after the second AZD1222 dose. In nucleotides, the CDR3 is TGTGCCAGCAGTTTTGGGACAGGGTTCGCAGCTTTCTTT. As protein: CASSFGTGFAAFF.